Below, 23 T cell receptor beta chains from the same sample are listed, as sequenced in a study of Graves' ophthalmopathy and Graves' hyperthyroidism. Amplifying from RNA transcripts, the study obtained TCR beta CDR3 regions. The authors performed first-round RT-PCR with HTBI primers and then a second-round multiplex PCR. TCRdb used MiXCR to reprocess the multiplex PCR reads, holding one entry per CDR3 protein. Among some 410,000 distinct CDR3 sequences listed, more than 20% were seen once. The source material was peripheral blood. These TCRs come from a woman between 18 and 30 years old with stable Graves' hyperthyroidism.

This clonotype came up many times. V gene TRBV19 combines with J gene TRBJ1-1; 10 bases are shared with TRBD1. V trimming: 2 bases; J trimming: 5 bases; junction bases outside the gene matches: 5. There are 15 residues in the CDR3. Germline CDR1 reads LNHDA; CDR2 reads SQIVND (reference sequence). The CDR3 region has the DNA TGTGCCAGTAGTATATGGACAGGGGGGGGAACTGAAGCTTTCTTT. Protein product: CASSIWTGGGTEAFF.

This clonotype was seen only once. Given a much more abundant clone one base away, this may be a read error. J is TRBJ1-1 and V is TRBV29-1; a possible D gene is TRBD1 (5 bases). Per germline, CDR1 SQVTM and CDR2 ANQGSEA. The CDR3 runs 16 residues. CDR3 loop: CSVEGGEIRTNTEACF. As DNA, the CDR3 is TGCAGCGTTGAGGGAGGGGAAATACGGACGAACACTGAAGCTTGCTTT.

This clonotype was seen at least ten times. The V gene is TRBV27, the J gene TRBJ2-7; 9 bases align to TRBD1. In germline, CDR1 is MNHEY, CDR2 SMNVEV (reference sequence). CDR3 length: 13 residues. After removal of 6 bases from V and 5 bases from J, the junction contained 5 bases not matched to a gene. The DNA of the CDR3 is TGTGCCAGCAGGCTGGGACAGGGTAACGAGCAGTACTTC. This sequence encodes CASRLGQGNEQYF.

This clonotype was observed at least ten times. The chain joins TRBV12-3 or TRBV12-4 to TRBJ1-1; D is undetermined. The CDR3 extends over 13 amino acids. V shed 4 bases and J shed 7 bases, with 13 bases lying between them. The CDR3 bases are TGTGCCAGCAGTTGGAGTGGGCCAGATGAAGCTTTCTTT. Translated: CASSWSGPDEAFF.

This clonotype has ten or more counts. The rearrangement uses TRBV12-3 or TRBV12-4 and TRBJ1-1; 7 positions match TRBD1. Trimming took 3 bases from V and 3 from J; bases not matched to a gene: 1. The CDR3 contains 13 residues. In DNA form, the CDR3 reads TGTGCCAGCAGTTTCCAGGGGGACACTGAAGCTTTCTTT. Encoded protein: CASSFQGDTEAFF.

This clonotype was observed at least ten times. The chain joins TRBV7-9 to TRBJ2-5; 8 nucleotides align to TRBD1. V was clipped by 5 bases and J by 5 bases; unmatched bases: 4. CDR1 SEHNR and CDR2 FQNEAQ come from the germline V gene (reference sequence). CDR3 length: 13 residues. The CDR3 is CASSIRGHETQYF. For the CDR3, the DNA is TGTGCCAGCAGCATCAGGGGGCACGAGACCCAGTACTTC. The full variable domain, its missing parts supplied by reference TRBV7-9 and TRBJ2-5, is DTGVSQNPRHKITKRGQNVTFRCDPISEHNRLYWYRQTLGQGPEFLTYFQNEAQLEKSRLLSDRFSAERPKGSFSTLEIQRTEQGDSAMYLCASSIRGHETQYFGPGTRLLVL.

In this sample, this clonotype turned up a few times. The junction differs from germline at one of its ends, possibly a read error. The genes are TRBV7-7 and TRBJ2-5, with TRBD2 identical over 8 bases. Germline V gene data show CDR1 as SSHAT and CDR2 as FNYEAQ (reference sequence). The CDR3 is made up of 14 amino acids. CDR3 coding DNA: TGTGCTAGCAGCCGAGCGGGAGAGAGGGAGACCCAGTACTTC. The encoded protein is CASSRAGERETQYF.

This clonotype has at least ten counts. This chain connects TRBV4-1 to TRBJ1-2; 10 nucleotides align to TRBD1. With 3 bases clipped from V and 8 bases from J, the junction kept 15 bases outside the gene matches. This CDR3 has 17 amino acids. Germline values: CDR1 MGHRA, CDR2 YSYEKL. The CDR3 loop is CASSHGGSRDRGYGYTF. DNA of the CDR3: TGCGCCAGCAGCCATGGAGGGTCCCGGGACAGGGGTTACGGCTACACCTTC.

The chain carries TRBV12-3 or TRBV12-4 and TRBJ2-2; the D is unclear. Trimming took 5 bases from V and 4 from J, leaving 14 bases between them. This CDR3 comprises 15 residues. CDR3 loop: CASSPRGRSTGELFF. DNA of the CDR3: TGTGCCAGCAGTCCCCGAGGACGGAGCACCGGGGAGCTGTTTTTT.

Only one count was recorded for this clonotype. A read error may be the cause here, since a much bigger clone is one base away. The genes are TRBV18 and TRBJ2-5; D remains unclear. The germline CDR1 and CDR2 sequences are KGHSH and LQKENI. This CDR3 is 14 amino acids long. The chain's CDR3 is CASSPPRPPETQHF. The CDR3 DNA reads TGTGCCAGCTCACCACCGCGTCCCCCGGAGACCCAGCACTTC.

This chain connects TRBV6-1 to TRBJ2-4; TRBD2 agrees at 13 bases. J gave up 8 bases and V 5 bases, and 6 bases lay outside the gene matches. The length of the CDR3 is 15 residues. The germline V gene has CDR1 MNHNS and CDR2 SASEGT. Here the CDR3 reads CASSRTSGGDYIQYF. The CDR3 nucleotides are TGTGCCAGCAGTCGGACTAGCGGGGGTGACTACATTCAGTACTTC.

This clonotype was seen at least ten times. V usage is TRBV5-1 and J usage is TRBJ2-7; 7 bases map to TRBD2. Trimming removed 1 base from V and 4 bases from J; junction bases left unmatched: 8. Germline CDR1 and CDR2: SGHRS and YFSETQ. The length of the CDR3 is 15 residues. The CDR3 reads CASSLISGTNYEQYF. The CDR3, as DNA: TGCGCCAGCAGCTTGATTTCCGGGACTAATTACGAGCAGTACTTC.

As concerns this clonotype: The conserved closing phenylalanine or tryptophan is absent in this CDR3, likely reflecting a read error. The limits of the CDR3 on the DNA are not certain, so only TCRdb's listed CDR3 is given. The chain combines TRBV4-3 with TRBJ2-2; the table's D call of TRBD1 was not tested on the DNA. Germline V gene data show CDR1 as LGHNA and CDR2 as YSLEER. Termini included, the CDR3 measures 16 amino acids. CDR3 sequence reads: CASSQVSYRDTGELLL.

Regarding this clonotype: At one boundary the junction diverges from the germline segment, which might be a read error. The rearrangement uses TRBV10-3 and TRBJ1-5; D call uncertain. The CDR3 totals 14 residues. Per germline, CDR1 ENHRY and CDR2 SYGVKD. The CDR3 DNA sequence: TGTGCCTTCAGTGTTCAGGATAGCAATCAGCCCCAGCATTTT. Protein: CAFSVQDSNQPQHF.

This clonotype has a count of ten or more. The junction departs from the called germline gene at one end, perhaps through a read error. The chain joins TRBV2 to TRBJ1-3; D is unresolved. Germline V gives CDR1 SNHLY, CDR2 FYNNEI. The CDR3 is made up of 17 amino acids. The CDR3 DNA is TGTGCCAGTAGTGCCTTCTTGACGGTTAGCTCTGGAAACACCATATATTTT. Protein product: CASSAFLTVSSGNTIYF.

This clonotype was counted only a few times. CDR3 bases: TGTGCCAGCAGCCAATTCGGGGGCAGGGTAGGAGAGACCCAGTACTTC. Amino acids: CASSQFGGRVGETQYF. The genes are TRBV14 and TRBJ2-5; D is tentatively TRBD1 or TRBD2 (6 bases each). The V end lost 2 bases, the J end lost 4 bases, and 17 bases lay between the germline ends. CDR1 is SGHDN and CDR2 is FVKESK in the germline V gene. CDR3 size: 16 residues.

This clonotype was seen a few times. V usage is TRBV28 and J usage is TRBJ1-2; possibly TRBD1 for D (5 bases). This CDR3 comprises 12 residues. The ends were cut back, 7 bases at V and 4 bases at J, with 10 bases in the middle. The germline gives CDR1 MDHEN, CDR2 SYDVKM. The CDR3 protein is CASTQGIYGYTF. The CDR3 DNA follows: TGTGCCAGCACCCAGGGCATCTATGGCTACACCTTC.

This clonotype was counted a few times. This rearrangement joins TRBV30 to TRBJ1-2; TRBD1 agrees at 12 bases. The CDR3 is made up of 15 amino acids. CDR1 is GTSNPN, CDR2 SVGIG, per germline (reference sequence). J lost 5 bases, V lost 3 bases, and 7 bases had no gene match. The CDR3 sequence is CAWSRDRGLLYGYTF. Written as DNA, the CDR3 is TGTGCCTGGAGCCGGGACAGGGGGCTGTTATATGGCTACACCTTC.

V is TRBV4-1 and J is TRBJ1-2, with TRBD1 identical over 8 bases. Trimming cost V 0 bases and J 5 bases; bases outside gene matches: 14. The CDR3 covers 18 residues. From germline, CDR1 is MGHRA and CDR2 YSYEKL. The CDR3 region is CASSQEGAGTGFIYGYTF. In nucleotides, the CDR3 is TGCGCCAGCAGCCAAGAGGGGGCGGGGACAGGATTTATTTATGGCTACACCTTC.

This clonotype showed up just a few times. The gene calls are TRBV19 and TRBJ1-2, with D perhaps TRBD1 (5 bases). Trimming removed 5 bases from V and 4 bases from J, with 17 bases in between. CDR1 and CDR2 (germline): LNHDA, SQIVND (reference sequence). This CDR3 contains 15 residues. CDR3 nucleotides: TGTGCCAGTAGTTTGACTCAGGGAGAAATCTATGGCTACACCTTC. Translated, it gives CASSLTQGEIYGYTF.

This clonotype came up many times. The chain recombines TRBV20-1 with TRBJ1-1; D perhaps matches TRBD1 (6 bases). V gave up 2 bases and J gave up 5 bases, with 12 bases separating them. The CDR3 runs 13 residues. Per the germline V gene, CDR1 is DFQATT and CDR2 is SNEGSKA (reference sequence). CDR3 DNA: TGCAGTGCTAGAAGCATTAGGGGGACTGAAGCTTTCTTT. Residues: CSARSIRGTEAFF.

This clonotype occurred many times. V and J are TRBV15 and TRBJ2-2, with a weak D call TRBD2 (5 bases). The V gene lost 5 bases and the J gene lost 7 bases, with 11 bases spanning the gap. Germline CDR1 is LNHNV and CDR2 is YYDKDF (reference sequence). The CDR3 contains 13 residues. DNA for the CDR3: TGTGCCACCAGCCGGAGGTGGGGCGGGGAGCTGTTTTTT. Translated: CATSRRWGGELFF. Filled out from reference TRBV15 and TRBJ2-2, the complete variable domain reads DAMVIQNPRYQVTQFGKPVTLSCSQTLNHNVMYWYQQKSSQAPKLLFHYYDKDFNNEADTPDNFQSRRPNTSFCFLDIRSPGLGDTAMYLCATSRRWGGELFFGEGSRLTVL.

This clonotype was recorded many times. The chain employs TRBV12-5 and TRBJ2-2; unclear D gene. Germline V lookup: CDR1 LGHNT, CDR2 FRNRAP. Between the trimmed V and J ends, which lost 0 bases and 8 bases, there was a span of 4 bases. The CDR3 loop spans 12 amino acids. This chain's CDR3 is CASGLVGGELFF. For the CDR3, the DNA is TGTGCTAGTGGTTTGGTTGGTGGGGAGCTGTTTTTT.